A single sample gave rise to the 13 T cell receptor beta chains below, sequenced in a study of CD8 T cells in Susac syndrome. An amount of RNA that ranged from roughly 0.5 to 1 ug was reverse transcribed with random hexamers. One entry per CDR3 protein, called by TCRdb with MiXCR from the immunoSEQ multiplex PCR reads. Counted here are 150,000 to 200,000 distinct CDR3 sequences, about 95% occurring once; the ten biggest clones make up approximately 0.093%. The sequenced sample was CD4+ T cells from PBMCs. Every receptor here comes from a human donor with multiple sclerosis.

The chain couples TRBV7-2 to TRBJ1-2; D is possibly TRBD1 (6 bases). The CDR3 spans 15 residues. V lost 4 bases to trimming and J lost 2 bases, with 14 bases between them. The germline V gene has CDR1 SGHTA and CDR2 FQGNSA. The CDR3: CASSSVTGANYGYTF. The CDR3 bases are TGTGCCAGCAGCTCGGTGACAGGAGCGAACTATGGCTACACCTTC.

The gene calls are TRBV12-3 or TRBV12-4 and TRBJ1-2, with a possible D match to TRBD1 (5 bases). The CDR3 runs to 13 residues. The V gene lost 3 bases and the J gene lost 4 bases, with 9 bases spanning the gap. CDR3 region: CASSFGGGYGYTF. CDR3 DNA: TGTGCCAGCAGTTTTGGCGGGGGCTATGGCTACACCTTC.

The rearrangement links TRBV20-1 to TRBJ1-2; the match to TRBD1 covers 7 bases. The junction had 1 base not matched to a gene; V was cut back by 4 bases and J by 2 bases. This CDR3 is built from 12 residues. CDR1 DFQATT and CDR2 SNEGSKA come from the germline V gene (reference sequence). The CDR3 sequence: CSAKTGNYGYTF. The CDR3 coding sequence is TGCAGTGCTAAGACAGGGAACTATGGCTACACCTTC.

The chain carries TRBV30 and TRBJ1-2; D is unclear. Germline assignment: CDR1 GTSNPN and CDR2 SVGIG (reference sequence). The CDR3 contains 10 residues. The V end was cut by 3 bases, the J end by 4 bases, with 3 bases between. The CDR3 sequence is CAWRTYGYTF. CDR3 bases: TGTGCCTGGAGGACCTATGGCTACACCTTC.

This chain joins TRBV2 and TRBJ2-1; 9 bases fit TRBD2. CDR3 length: 15 residues. CDR1 and CDR2 (germline): SNHLY, FYNNEI. J was trimmed by 7 bases and V by 7 bases; bases with no gene match: 11. The CDR3 bases are TGTGCCAGCACCCAAAGAGGACTAGCGAGGAATGAGCAGTTCTTC. It codes for CASTQRGLARNEQFF.

The V gene is TRBV9, the J gene TRBJ2-5, with TRBD1 matching 8 bases. V lost 0 bases and J lost 5; bases outside the gene matches: 9. The CDR3 totals 16 residues. CDR1 SGDLS and CDR2 YYNGEE come from the germline V gene. For the CDR3, the DNA is TGTGCCAGCAGCGTAGGGAATGGCGGACAGGGTGAGACCCAGTACTTC. This codes for CASSVGNGGQGETQYF.

CDR3 nucleotide sequence: TGCGCCAGCAGCCCCGGTGGGGGCGGCACTGAAGCTTTCTTT. As protein: CASSPGGGGTEAFF. The chain employs TRBV5-1 and TRBJ1-1; possibly TRBD1 for D (6 bases). The V end was cut by 4 bases, the J end by 4 bases, with 14 bases between. Germline values: CDR1 SGHRS, CDR2 YFSETQ. CDR3 length equals 14 residues. Based on the CDR3 plus reference TRBV5-1 and TRBJ1-1, the full variable domain is KAGVTQTPRYLIKTRGQQVTLSCSPISGHRSVSWYQQTPGQGLQFLFEYFSETQRNKGNFPGRFSGRQFSNSRSEMNVSTLELGDSALYLCASSPGGGGTEAFFGQGTRLTVV.

This clonotype has just one count. The gene calls are TRBV29-1 and TRBJ2-3; 12 bases map to TRBD1. Germline V gene lookup returns CDR1 SQVTM and CDR2 ANQGSEA. The junction had 4 bases not matched to a gene; V was cut back by 5 bases and J by 4 bases. The length of the CDR3 is 14 residues. The CDR3, as DNA: TGCAGCGTTCCCGGGACAGGGGGCCCAGATACGCAGTATTTT. This translates into CSVPGTGGPDTQYF.

This clonotype was seen a handful of times. This rearrangement joins TRBV6-5 to TRBJ1-2; TRBD1 might be the D (5 bases). Germline V gene sequence: CDR1 MNHEY, CDR2 SVGAGI. The V end was cut by 0 bases, the J end by 5 bases, with 7 bases between. This CDR3 is 13 amino acids long. CDR3 DNA sequence: TGTGCCAGCAGTTACTCTGGGGCTTATGGCTACACCTTC. Translation gives CASSYSGAYGYTF.

The chain couples TRBV3-1 to TRBJ2-7; 8 bases match TRBD2. CDR3 size: 14 residues. Germline V gives CDR1 LGHDT, CDR2 YNNKEL (reference sequence). V dropped 4 bases and J dropped 6; count of bases not matched to a gene: 8. For the CDR3, the DNA is TGTGCCAGCAGCCCCGAGCGGGAGAGGTCCGAGCAGTACTTC. Its translation is CASSPERERSEQYF.

This chain connects TRBV12-3 or TRBV12-4 to TRBJ2-1, with TRBD2 matching 10 bases. The CDR3 is made up of 15 amino acids. Unmatched junction bases numbered 9, after V lost 5 bases and J lost 8 bases. The CDR3 bases are TGTGCCAGCAGTACCCTAGCGGGAGATGGCGATGAGCAGTTCTTC. It is translated as CASSTLAGDGDEQFF.

The chain recombines TRBV6-2 or TRBV6-3 with TRBJ2-6; D remains ambiguous. The CDR3 is made up of 12 amino acids. From germline, CDR1 is MNHEY and CDR2 SVGEGT. V was cut by 5 bases and J by 4 bases, with 3 bases left in between. The CDR3 region has the DNA TGTGCCAGCAGTCAAGGGGCCAACGTCCTGACTTTC. Protein: CASSQGANVLTF.

This chain uses TRBV19 with TRBJ2-4; 9 bases map to TRBD1. V dropped 7 bases and J dropped 2; count of bases not matched to a gene: 3. The CDR3 extends over 14 amino acids. In germline, CDR1 is LNHDA, CDR2 SQIVND (reference sequence). The CDR3 region is CASTDRGTKNIQYF. The CDR3, as DNA: TGTGCCAGTACCGACAGGGGGACCAAAAACATTCAGTACTTC.